This TCR beta chain derives from a study of human T cells and chemical hapten exposure. Broader study findings: TCRs whose frequency exceeded 1 in 1000 remained the same following DPC sensitization. While controls formed fewer of them, expanded TCRs formed significantly more large CDR3 similarity clusters.

This clonotype appeared many times. Its antigen is undetermined. One entry per CDR3 protein, called by TCRdb with MiXCR from the RACE reads. The sample carries roughly 130,000 distinct CDR3 sequences, 11% recorded once. The sample's time point: patch test 3, about 24 weeks after DPC sensitization. Treatment given: therapeutic diphenylcyclopropenone sensitization with weekly scalp DPC. Total RNA extraction was carried out from unfractionated whole blood. Looked up from germline, CDR1 is SGHDT and CDR2 is YYEEEE. The ends lost 4 bases at V and 1 base at J; junction bases unmatched: 10. This CDR3 comprises 16 residues.

The material sequenced was whole blood, taken in connection with sensitization to the hapten diphenylcyclopropenone (DPC). The gene calls are TRBV5-6 and TRBJ2-5, with 7 nucleotides matching TRBD1. This receptor was obtained from a woman between 45 and 65 years old with alopecia areata. Some clones in this sample may be carry-over from other donors' samples. The CDR3 sequence is CASSPAGQAVQETQYF. DNA of the CDR3: TGTGCCAGCAGCCCAGCAGGACAGGCGGTCCAAGAGACCCAGTACTTC. Filled out from reference TRBV5-6 and TRBJ2-5, the complete variable domain reads DAGVTQSPTHLIKTRGQQVTLRCSPKSGHDTVSWYQQALGQGPQFIFQYYEEEERQRGNFPDRFSGHQFPNYSSELNVNALLLGDSALYLCASSPAGQAVQETQYFGPGTRLLVL.